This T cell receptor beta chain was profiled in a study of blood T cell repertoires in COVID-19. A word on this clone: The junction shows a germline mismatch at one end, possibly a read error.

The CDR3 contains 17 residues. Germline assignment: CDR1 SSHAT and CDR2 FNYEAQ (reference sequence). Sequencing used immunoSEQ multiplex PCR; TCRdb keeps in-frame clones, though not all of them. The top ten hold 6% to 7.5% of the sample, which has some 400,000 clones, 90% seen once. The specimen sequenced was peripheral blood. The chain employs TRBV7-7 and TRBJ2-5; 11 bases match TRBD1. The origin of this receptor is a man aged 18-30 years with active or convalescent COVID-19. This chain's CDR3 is CASSLVPPGQGGETQYF. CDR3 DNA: TGTGCTAGCAGCTTAGTACCTCCGGGACAGGGGGGTGAGACCCAGTACTTC.